This T cell receptor beta chain emerged from a study of regulatory T cells in long-lasting Graves disease. A few counts support this clonotype. Time point meaning: newly diagnosed GD, antithyroid drugs for less than 3 months. RNA isolated from PBMCs was used to make the TCR library. Trimming at V came to 0 bases and at J to 4 bases, leaving 15 bases not matched to a gene. This CDR3 has 19 amino acids. CDR1 is MGHRA and CDR2 is YSYEKL in the germline V gene. Building the TCR beta libraries relied on iRepertoire HTBI primers, and CDR3 regions underwent Arm-PCR. A single record per CDR3 protein comes from TCRdb applying MiXCR to the multiplex PCR reads. The sample holds approximately 310,000 distinct CDR3 sequences, 15% to 20% seen once.

The sample consisted of peripheral blood mononuclear cells (PBMCs), taken at new diagnosis, from a patient treated with antithyroid drugs. This chain connects TRBV4-1 to TRBJ2-3; 8 positions agree with TRBD2. This receptor was obtained from a female donor with Graves disease. The CDR3 is CASSQDGAGVTSGADTQYF. DNA for the CDR3: TGCGCCAGCAGCCAAGATGGAGCGGGAGTGACGAGCGGGGCAGATACGCAGTATTTT.